This T cell receptor beta chain is drawn from a study of follicular helper T cells after annual influenza vaccination. In the study overall: Days 0, 7 and 28 post-vaccination were the blood draw times.

Time point meaning: 2015-2016 season, pre-vaccination. Sorted blood CD4 subsets were sequenced before and after adults received seasonal inactivated influenza vaccine. Subjects lived in the community and lacked influenza vaccine within the prior 6 months. Libraries were prepared by immunoSEQ multiplex PCR; TCRdb keeps only in-frame clonotypes and omits some of them. This sample has more than 8,500 clones, with roughly 80% found just once. The sample consisted of CXCR5+ CD38- circulating T follicular helper cells from blood, taken on the day of influenza vaccination. Sample subset: circulating Tfh, non-naive CD4+CXCR5+PD-1+ (ICOS+CD38+ or ICOS-CD38-). The sequence was obtained from an adult who received the influenza vaccine.

CDR3 sequence reads: CASHTTSGSKNEQFF. The CDR3 region has the DNA TGTGCCAGCCATACGACTAGCGGGAGCAAGAATGAGCAGTTCTTC. The chain recombines TRBV6-1 with TRBJ2-1; 12 bases are shared with TRBD2. The CDR3 contains 15 residues. J lost 7 bases, V lost 8 bases, and 9 bases had no gene match. Looked up from germline, CDR1 is MNHNS and CDR2 is SASEGT.